The next 15 T cell receptor beta chains were all read from a single sample in a study of regulatory T cells in long-lasting Graves disease. Noted time point: persistent/refractory GD, antithyroid drugs over 5 years with positive TRAb. Making the TCR library involved RNA that had been extracted from PBMCs. Arm-PCR with iRepertoire HTBI primers amplified the CDR3 regions for these TCR beta libraries. Using its own MiXCR run on the multiplex PCR reads, TCRdb lists one record per CDR3 protein. This sample carries hundreds of thousands of distinct CDR3 sequences, less than 25% of them seen once, and the ten largest clones take over 7.5%. The specimen comprised peripheral blood mononuclear cells (PBMCs), sampled when the disease was refractory, from a patient treated with antithyroid drugs. These receptors originate from a female donor with Graves disease.

There are a few counts of this clonotype. DNA for the CDR3: TGTGCCAGCAGTTCGCCCTATGAAGGGGCCCACACCGGGGAGCTGTTTTTT. Residues: CASSSPYEGAHTGELFF. This chain connects TRBV6-5 to TRBJ2-2, with D possibly being TRBD1 (5 bases). The germline V gene encodes CDR1 MNHEY and CDR2 SVGAGI. V was trimmed by 4 bases and J by 3 bases, leaving 18 bases between them. The CDR3 extends over 17 amino acids.

This clonotype was seen more than once but under ten times. CDR3 bases: TGTGCCAGCAGCTTGGCCGAGGCGGGAGAGGGAGAGACCCAGTACTTC. This translates into CASSLAEAGEGETQYF. The chain has TRBV5-6 and TRBJ2-5; TRBD2 matches 7 bases. The J segment lost 4 bases and the V segment lost 0 bases, leaving 9 bases of the junction unmatched. Per germline, CDR1 SGHDT and CDR2 YYEEEE. The CDR3 loop spans 16 amino acids.

The rearrangement uses TRBV20-1 and TRBJ2-5, with TRBD2 as a possible D gene (6 bases). The CDR3 runs 12 residues. Germline CDR1 reads DFQATT; CDR2 reads SNEGSKA (reference sequence). The V gene lost 5 bases and the J gene lost 9 bases, with 16 bases spanning the gap. The CDR3 reads CSARTITGAQYF. CDR3 DNA: TGCAGTGCTCGTACTATCACGGGGGCCCAGTACTTC.

In this sample, this clonotype turned up many times. This chain joins TRBV18 and TRBJ2-7; 9 nucleotides match TRBD2. The germline gives CDR1 KGHSH, CDR2 LQKENI. V gave up 8 bases and J gave up 2 bases; unmatched junction bases: 4. The CDR3 contains 13 residues. The CDR3 nucleotides are TGTGCCAGCAGTTCTAGCGGGGCCTACGAGCAGTACTTC. Amino acids: CASSSSGAYEQYF.

This clonotype was detected many times. Relative to the germline gene, one junction end is altered; a read error may explain this. This chain connects TRBV7-7 to TRBJ2-5; no definite D call. The V gene's germline CDR1 is SSHAT and CDR2 FNYEAQ (reference sequence). The CDR3 is made up of 14 amino acids. The CDR3 is CASSPFREHATQYF. For the CDR3, the DNA is TGTGCTAGCAGCCCCTTTAGGGAACACGCGACCCAGTACTTC.

In its sample, this clonotype was seen many times. The rearrangement joins TRBV3-1 to TRBJ2-7; perhaps TRBD2 as D (5 bases). This CDR3 spans 13 amino acids. The V gene's germline CDR1 is LGHDT and CDR2 YNNKEL (reference sequence). Trimming left V 1 base short and J 4 bases short, with 8 bases between. The DNA for the CDR3 is TGTGCCAGCAGCCAAGGGAGAGGGTACGAGCAGTACTTC. This gives the protein CASSQGRGYEQYF.

This clonotype appeared many times. Relative to the germline gene, one junction end is altered; a read error may explain this. The CDR3 loop is CATSQDPYEQYF. The CDR3 region has the DNA TGTGCCACTTCCCAAGACCCCTACGAGCAATACTTC. V is TRBV12-3 or TRBV12-4 and J is TRBJ2-7; D is uncertain. The CDR3 spans 12 residues.

In this sample, this clonotype turned up many times. This CDR3 reads CAITPQGATIDEQYF. DNA of the CDR3: TGTGCCATCACTCCACAGGGGGCGACCATCGACGAGCAGTACTTC. The gene calls are TRBV10-3 and TRBJ2-7, with 9 bases fitting TRBD1. Per germline, CDR1 ENHRY and CDR2 SYGVKD. The CDR3 runs 15 residues. The trim removed 7 bases at V and 5 bases at J, leaving 12 bases unmatched.

This clonotype was counted ten times or more. The chain combines TRBV5-1 with TRBJ2-7; a weak D match, TRBD1 (5 bases). CDR1 and CDR2 (germline): SGHRS, YFSETQ. V lost 0 bases to trimming and J lost 0 bases, with 10 bases between them. The CDR3 runs 15 residues. The chain's CDR3 is CASSLGKDNSYEQYF. DNA for the CDR3: TGCGCCAGCAGCTTGGGTAAGGACAACTCCTACGAGCAGTACTTC. The full variable domain, in which reference TRBV5-1 and TRBJ2-7 provide the parts outside the CDR3, is KAGVTQTPRYLIKTRGQQVTLSCSPISGHRSVSWYQQTPGQGLQFLFEYFSETQRNKGNFPGRFSGRQFSNSRSEMNVSTLELGDSALYLCASSLGKDNSYEQYFGPGTRLTVT.

The genes are TRBV27 and TRBJ2-1; D unclear. CDR3 length equals 13 residues. The V end lost 3 bases, the J end lost 2 bases, and 5 bases lay between the germline ends. Germline CDR1 and CDR2: MNHEY and SMNVEV (reference sequence). CDR3 amino acids: CASSFPPYNEQFF. Here the CDR3 DNA reads TGTGCCAGCAGTTTTCCCCCCTACAATGAGCAGTTCTTC.

Only a few counts were recorded for this clonotype. V and J are TRBV28 and TRBJ1-6, with D possibly matching TRBD1 (5 bases). V was shortened by 8 bases and J by 1 base, with 21 bases between the two germline ends. The CDR3 is 18 amino acids. CDR1 and CDR2 (germline): MDHEN, SYDVKM. The CDR3 bases are TGTGCCAGCCGTCAGGGCCCTCTCAGAAGTTCCTATAATTCACCCCTCCACTTT. It translates to CASRQGPLRSSYNSPLHF.

This clonotype was picked up many times. This chain joins TRBV4-3 and TRBJ2-5, with 7 bases lining up with TRBD2. After removal of 4 bases from V and 5 bases from J, the junction contained 10 bases not matched to a gene. Germline V gene lookup returns CDR1 LGHNA and CDR2 YSLEER. This CDR3 spans 15 amino acids. The CDR3 spells CASSPGLGLGETQYF. The DNA of the CDR3 is TGCGCCAGCAGCCCAGGACTAGGGCTCGGGGAGACCCAGTACTTC.

This clonotype was observed a few times. This chain connects TRBV7-2 to TRBJ2-7; 10 nucleotides agree with TRBD1. The junction had 6 bases not matched to a gene; V was cut back by 5 bases and J by 2 bases. Germline V gene sequence: CDR1 SGHTA, CDR2 FQGNSA. This CDR3 is built from 15 residues. CDR3 residues: CASSDGTGAAYEQYF. CDR3 sequence (DNA): TGTGCCAGCAGCGACGGGACAGGGGCCGCCTACGAGCAGTACTTC.

This clonotype was counted many times. This sequence joins TRBV5-1 and TRBJ1-4; D unclear. Germline V gives CDR1 SGHRS, CDR2 YFSETQ. V shed 4 bases and J shed 7 bases, with 17 bases lying between them. CDR3 length: 15 amino acids. The CDR3 DNA reads TGCGCCAGCAGCCCCGAGAGGTCGGTAGGTGAAAAACTGTTTTTT. Its protein product is CASSPERSVGEKLFF.

This clonotype was counted many times. The V and J genes are TRBV12-3 or TRBV12-4 and TRBJ2-7, with a tentative D call TRBD1 (6 bases). The CDR3 consists of 16 residues. The V end lost 6 bases, the J end lost 0 bases, and 18 bases lay between the germline ends. The CDR3 is CASSSRTGPHSYEQYF. The CDR3 DNA follows: TGTGCCAGCAGCTCACGAACAGGGCCCCACTCCTACGAGCAGTACTTC.